This is a list of T cell receptor beta chains from one sample in a study of blood T cell repertoires in COVID-19. The table came from immunoSEQ multiplex PCR; TCRdb's copy has only in-frame clones and leaves some out. The sample yields more than 350,000 clones, roughly nine tenths seen once. Sequencing input: peripheral blood. The receptors were gathered from a young woman with COVID-19, enrolled during active disease. Both conserved end residues are part of each CDR3. D genes are given only for firm matches. Only some rows state a clone size, as once, few, many or a class for expanded clones.

j_gene,abundance,v_gene,d_gene,CDR3aa,CDR3nt
TRBJ2-5,NA,TRBV25-1,NA,CASSEVGLTETQYF,TGTGCCAGCAGTGAAGTTGGGCTGACAGAGACCCAGTACTTC
TRBJ2-7,NA,TRBV18,NA,CASSPQGREQYF,TGTGCCAGCTCACCCCAGGGCAGGGAGCAGTACTTC
TRBJ1-5,NA,TRBV7-9,TRBD1,CASSSGQGPLAPQHF,TGTGCCAGCAGCTCGGGACAGGGTCCCCTGGCGCCCCAGCATTTT
TRBJ2-2,NA,TRBV28,TRBD1,CAGQGAITGELFF,TGTGCCGGTCAGGGGGCAATCACCGGGGAGCTGTTTTTT
TRBJ1-5,NA,TRBV19,TRBD1,CASRSDRDQPQHF,TGTGCCAGTAGATCGGACAGGGATCAGCCCCAGCATTTT
TRBJ1-3,few,TRBV4-3,TRBD1,CASSRTGAGNTIYF,TGCGCCAGCAGCCGTACAGGGGCCGGAAACACCATATATTTT
TRBJ1-4,NA,TRBV15,NA,CATSRGGDVDEKLFF,TGTGCCACCAGCAGAGGGGGGGATGTCGATGAAAAACTGTTTTTT
TRBJ1-4,NA,TRBV16,TRBD1,CASSRYPTGKNEKLFF,TGTGCCAGCAGCCGTTACCCGACAGGGAAAAATGAAAAACTGTTTTTT
TRBJ1-2,NA,TRBV5-4,NA,CASSFGGARPYGYTF,TGTGCCAGCAGTTTCGGGGGGGCTAGGCCCTATGGCTACACCTTC
TRBJ1-6,NA,TRBV6-6,NA,CASSYSPHGDNSPLHF,TGTGCCAGCAGTTACTCGCCACACGGGGATAATTCACCCCTCCACTTT
TRBJ2-1,NA,TRBV19,NA,CASSKRGKQFF,TGTGCCAGTAGTAAAAGGGGCAAGCAGTTCTTC
TRBJ1-4,NA,TRBV7-2,TRBD1,CASSPTGGGEKLFF,TGTGCCAGCAGCCCTACAGGGGGTGGGGAAAAACTGTTTTTT
TRBJ2-7,NA,TRBV19,TRBD2,CASSITSGAYEQYF,TGTGCCAGTAGCATTACTAGCGGAGCTTACGAGCAGTACTTC
TRBJ2-3,NA,TRBV5-6,TRBD1,CASSGQGTDTQYF,TGTGCCAGCAGCGGACAGGGTACAGATACGCAGTATTTT
TRBJ1-6,NA,TRBV4-1,TRBD1,CASSQVSGTGNSPLHF,TGCGCCAGCAGCCAAGTTTCCGGGACAGGGAATTCACCCCTCCACTTT
TRBJ2-3,NA,TRBV12-5,NA,CASGLDAWRGASTDTQYF,TGTGCTAGTGGTTTGGACGCCTGGCGGGGAGCTAGCACAGATACGCAGTATTTT
TRBJ2-2,NA,TRBV4-2,NA,CASSQETGNTGELFF,TGTGCCAGCAGCCAAGAGACAGGGAACACCGGGGAGCTGTTTTTT
TRBJ2-1,NA,TRBV5-1,NA,CASSVATGMNEQFF,TGCGCCAGCAGCGTAGCCACAGGGATGAATGAGCAGTTCTTC
TRBJ2-7,NA,TRBV28,TRBD2,CASSSPSGGALNDEQYF,TGTGCCAGCAGCTCTCCTAGCGGGGGGGCCTTAAACGACGAGCAGTACTTC
TRBJ2-1,NA,TRBV7-9,NA,CASSLENTEQFF,TGTGCCAGCAGCTTAGAGAACACCGAGCAGTTCTTC
TRBJ2-3,NA,TRBV27,TRBD2,CASSPQPGLAINTQYF,TGTGCCAGCAGCCCGCAACCGGGACTAGCGATAAATACGCAGTATTTT
TRBJ2-1,NA,TRBV27,TRBD1,CASTGQGLSDEQFF,TGTGCCAGCACCGGACAGGGTTTGAGTGATGAGCAGTTCTTC
TRBJ2-2,few,TRBV10-3,TRBD2,CAIRAGGGAAGELFF,TGTGCCATCAGGGCGGGCGGGGGAGCAGCCGGGGAGCTGTTTTTT
TRBJ2-3,NA,TRBV11-3,TRBD2,CASSLISSGWEADTQYF,TGTGCCAGCAGCTTAATCAGTAGCGGGTGGGAGGCAGATACGCAGTATTTT
TRBJ2-3,NA,TRBV7-2,TRBD2,CASSPSGAYTDTQYF,TGTGCCAGCAGCCCGAGCGGGGCCTACACAGATACGCAGTATTTT
TRBJ1-4,once,TRBV27,TRBD1,CASSLSGGVGEKLFF,TGTGCCAGCAGTTTATCAGGGGGCGTAGGTGAAAAACTGTTTTTT
TRBJ2-2,NA,TRBV24-1,TRBD1,CATSDRTGGRELFF,TGTGCCACCAGTGACAGAACAGGGGGCCGGGAGCTGTTTTTT
TRBJ1-2,NA,TRBV28,NA,CASRGGQLGYTF,TGTGCCAGCAGGGGCGGACAGCTCGGCTACACCTTC
TRBJ2-7,NA,TRBV2,TRBD2,CASFWGGDSYEQYF,TGTGCCAGCTTTTGGGGGGGGGACTCCTACGAGCAGTACTTC
TRBJ1-4,NA,TRBV6-2/TRBV6-3,NA,CASSLNYRDESTNEKLFF,TGTGCCAGCAGCTTAAATTACAGGGACGAGTCAACTAATGAAAAACTGTTTTTT
TRBJ2-7,NA,TRBV21-1,NA,CASSAQVGGSSSYEQYF,TGTGCCAGCAGCGCGCAGGTAGGAGGTTCGAGCTCCTACGAGCAGTACTTC
TRBJ2-5,NA,TRBV6-5,NA,CASSRTGNQETQYF,TGTGCCAGCAGCCGGACTGGGAACCAAGAGACCCAGTACTTC
TRBJ2-1,NA,TRBV7-2,NA,CASSLERRQGYNEQFF,TGTGCCAGCAGCTTGGAGCGAAGGCAGGGCTACAATGAGCAGTTCTTC